Sequencing of this TCR beta chain was carried out in a study of shared clonotypes between healthy human individuals. The V and J ends lost 4 bases and 3 bases, in that order; junction bases with no gene match: 14. Germline V gene sequence: CDR1 MGHRA, CDR2 YSYEKL. The CDR3 runs 18 residues. A remark on this clone: Its antigen remains unknown.

An approximately 210 ng quantity of DNA, roughly 30,000 T cell genomes, went into the sorted-subset replicate PCRs. The method was immunoSEQ multiplex PCR; TCRdb's version includes in-frame clones alone and lacks a portion of them. The sample records some 2 million clones, roughly 95% being singletons. CD45RO-negative, CCR7-selected cells formed the naive CD8 fraction, which excluded terminally differentiated effector memory CD45RA+ cells. Study outcomes and limitations: Among non-shared clonotypes, generation probabilities were lower than among those shared by all four donors.

This chain links TRBV4-1 with TRBJ2-1, with TRBD2 identical over 8 bases. The source of this sequence is a man aged 18 to 30 in good health. Material: naive CD8+ T cells sorted from blood. CDR3 DNA sequence: TGCGCCAGCAGCCTAAGGCCCCAAGCGGGAGAAATCTACAATGAGCAGTTCTTC. Translated: CASSLRPQAGEIYNEQFF.